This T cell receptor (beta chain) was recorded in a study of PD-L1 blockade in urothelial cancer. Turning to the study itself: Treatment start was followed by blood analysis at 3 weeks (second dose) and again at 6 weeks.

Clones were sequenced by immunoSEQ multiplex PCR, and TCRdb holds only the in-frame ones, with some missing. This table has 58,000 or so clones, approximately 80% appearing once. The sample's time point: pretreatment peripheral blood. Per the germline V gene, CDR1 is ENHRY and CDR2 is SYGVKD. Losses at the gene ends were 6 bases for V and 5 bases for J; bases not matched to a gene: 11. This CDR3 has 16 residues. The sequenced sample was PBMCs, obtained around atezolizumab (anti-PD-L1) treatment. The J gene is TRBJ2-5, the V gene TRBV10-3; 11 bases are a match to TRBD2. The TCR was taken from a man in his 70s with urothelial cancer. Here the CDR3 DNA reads TGTGCCATCAGCCTGACTAGCGGGGAGGGTTTGGAGACCCAGTACTTC. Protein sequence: CAISLTSGEGLETQYF.